The next 23 T cell receptor beta chains were all read from a single sample in a study of blood T cell repertoires in COVID-19. Sequencing used immunoSEQ multiplex PCR; TCRdb keeps in-frame clones, though not all of them. The top ten hold roughly 39% of the sample, which has over 55,000 clones, nearly 85% seen once. Sequencing was performed on peripheral blood. The receptors here all came from a human donor in a cohort sampled during active COVID-19.

This rearrangement joins TRBV19 to TRBJ1-2, with 8 bases aligning to TRBD1. V lost 0 bases and J lost 4; bases outside the gene matches: 13. This CDR3 is 18 amino acids long. CDR1 and CDR2 from the germline V gene are LNHDA and SQIVND (reference sequence). CDR3 nucleotides: TGTGCCAGTAGTATAGATCGTTACAGGGGGGGTTTAGGCTATGGCTACACCTTC. Its translation is CASSIDRYRGGLGYGYTF.

CDR3 nucleotide sequence: TGTGCCAGCACCCGGCCCCAGGGATCAGACCCTGGCTACACCTTC. Its translation is CASTRPQGSDPGYTF. J is TRBJ1-2 and V is TRBV6-5, with a tentative D call TRBD1 (5 bases). This CDR3 has 15 amino acids. Trimming left V 7 bases short and J 7 bases short, with 22 bases between. Germline V gives CDR1 MNHEY, CDR2 SVGAGI.

The chain carries TRBV5-4 and TRBJ2-1; D is unresolved. The CDR3 spans 14 residues. V lost 4 bases and J lost 2, with 10 bases in between. The germline CDR1 and CDR2 sequences are SGHNT and YYREEE (reference sequence). The CDR3 region is CASSPTRAYNEQFF. The CDR3 region has the DNA TGTGCCAGCAGCCCGACCCGGGCCTACAATGAGCAGTTCTTC.

The rearrangement links TRBV28 to TRBJ1-2; 7 positions agree with TRBD1. This CDR3 is 12 amino acids long. Germline V CDR1 and CDR2: MDHEN, SYDVKM. With V trimmed by 3 bases and J by 9 bases, 4 bases remained unmatched. The CDR3 DNA follows: TGTGCCAGCAGTTTGACAGGGTCGAGCTACACCTTC. Protein: CASSLTGSSYTF.

The chain employs TRBV7-2 and TRBJ2-1; TRBD2 matches at 13 bases. V was clipped by 4 bases and J by 8 bases; unmatched bases: 8. CDR3 length: 16 residues. Germline CDR1 reads SGHTA; CDR2 reads FQGNSA. The CDR3 region has the DNA TGTGCCAGCAGCTCGTCGACTAGCGGGGGGCGGTATGAGCAGTTCTTC. Translation gives CASSSSTSGGRYEQFF. Using reference TRBV7-2 and TRBJ2-1 for the parts outside the CDR3, the full variable domain is GAGVSQSPSNKVTEKGKDVELRCDPISGHTALYWYRQSLGQGLEFLIYFQGNSAPDKSGLPSDRFSAERTGGSVSTLTIQRTQQEDSAVYLCASSSSTSGGRYEQFFGPGTRLTVL.

The chain employs TRBV7-2 and TRBJ2-1, with a possible D match to TRBD2 (5 bases). V was trimmed by 5 bases and J by 3 bases, leaving 17 bases between them. Germline CDR1 is SGHTA and CDR2 is FQGNSA. The CDR3 runs 16 residues. The CDR3 is CASSQALALGYNEQFF. The CDR3 DNA reads as TGTGCCAGCAGCCAAGCCCTAGCTCTAGGCTACAATGAGCAGTTCTTC.

This chain links TRBV10-3 with TRBJ1-2; 7 positions match TRBD1. Unmatched junction bases numbered 8, after V lost 6 bases and J lost 4 bases. From germline, CDR1 is ENHRY and CDR2 SYGVKD. The CDR3 length is 14 residues. The chain's CDR3 is CAISETGTIYGYTF. CDR3 DNA: TGTGCCATCAGCGAGACAGGGACAATCTATGGCTACACCTTC.

The chain joins TRBV6-5 to TRBJ1-5; tentative D call: TRBD1 (5 bases). This CDR3 region has 14 residues. The germline V gene has CDR1 MNHEY and CDR2 SVGAGI. Trimming removed 4 bases from V and 5 bases from J, with 12 bases in between. CDR3 residues: CASSSLGAYQPQHF. CDR3 nucleotide sequence: TGTGCCAGCAGTTCCCTAGGGGCGTATCAGCCCCAGCATTTT.

The CDR3 nucleotides read TGTGCCAGCAGCTTAGCAGGGGTAAACAGGGTGACTGAAGCTTTCTTT. It is translated as CASSLAGVNRVTEAFF. The chain combines TRBV7-8 with TRBJ1-1, with a possible D match to TRBD1 (6 bases). Trimming left V 0 bases short and J 5 bases short, with 16 bases between. Germline V CDR1 and CDR2: SGHVS, FQNEAQ. The CDR3 runs 16 residues.

V usage is TRBV4-3 and J usage is TRBJ1-5, with D possibly matching TRBD1 (6 bases). From germline, CDR1 is LGHNA and CDR2 YSLEER. This CDR3 comprises 17 residues. Deletions cut 1 base from V and 3 bases from J, with 16 bases between. The CDR3, as DNA: TGCGCCAGCAGCCAAGGAATCCCAGGGGCGCCCAATCAGCCCCAGCATTTT. Translation: CASSQGIPGAPNQPQHF.

The chain couples TRBV19 to TRBJ1-1; D may be TRBD1 (6 bases). Germline loops: CDR1 LNHDA, CDR2 SQIVND (reference sequence). The CDR3 loop spans 13 amino acids. V was trimmed by 8 bases and J by 1 base, leaving 11 bases between them. The CDR3 DNA reads as TGTGCCAGTCAGGGGACGGGGAACACTGAAGCTTTCTTT. It encodes CASQGTGNTEAFF.

This sequence joins TRBV4-2 and TRBJ1-1, with TRBD1 matching over 8 bases. This CDR3 contains 13 residues. The V and J ends lost 4 bases and 7 bases, in that order; junction bases with no gene match: 5. Germline CDR1 is LGHNA and CDR2 is YNFKEQ. The CDR3 nucleotides are TGTGCCAGCAGCCTCGACAGGGGCCATGAAGCTTTCTTT. Its translation is CASSLDRGHEAFF.

This clone was seen only once. V and J are TRBV7-2 and TRBJ2-1, with TRBD2 matching over 15 bases. The CDR3 is 18 residues long. The junction had 19 bases not matched to a gene; V was cut back by 6 bases and J by 13 bases. Germline lookup yields CDR1 SGHTA and CDR2 FQGNSA. The CDR3 region has the DNA TGTGCCAGCAGTCTATTGGGGACCGGGACTAGCGGGGGGCCCCCCCAGTTCTTC. This sequence encodes CASSLLGTGTSGGPPQFF.

The chain couples TRBV5-1 to TRBJ2-3, with a weak D call TRBD2 (5 bases). V dropped 0 bases and J dropped 0 bases, with 14 bases sitting between them. CDR3 size: 17 residues. Germline values: CDR1 SGHRS, CDR2 YFSETQ. The CDR3 bases are TGCGCCAGCAGCTTGGTCCCGTCCGGGGTGAGCACAGATACGCAGTATTTT. This gives the protein CASSLVPSGVSTDTQYF.

This chain joins TRBV6-5 and TRBJ2-1; 9 bases are shared with TRBD1. V lost 10 bases to trimming and J lost 10 bases; unmatched junction nucleotides: 14. The germline gives CDR1 MNHEY, CDR2 SVGAGI. The CDR3 totals 14 residues. This CDR3 reads CATRTFDRGNEQFF. CDR3 DNA sequence: TGTGCCACCCGCACCTTCGACAGGGGGAACGAGCAGTTCTTC.

This rearrangement joins TRBV6-2 or TRBV6-3 to TRBJ2-2; 7 positions agree with TRBD2. This CDR3 has 15 residues. Germline V gene lookup returns CDR1 MNHEY and CDR2 SVGEGT. V dropped 4 bases and J dropped 2; count of bases not matched to a gene: 4. CDR3 nucleotides: TGTGCCAGCAGTTCGCGGACTAGAAACACCGGGGAGCTGTTTTTT. Translation gives CASSSRTRNTGELFF.

As for this clone: One end of the junction is discordant with germline, which a read error may explain. The chain recombines TRBV25-1 with TRBJ1-2; possible D gene TRBD1, 5 bases. The CDR3 extends over 13 amino acids. The germline gives CDR1 MGHDK, CDR2 SYGVNS. The DNA of the CDR3 is TGTGCCAGCAGCGAATACCTGGAGGGGGGCTACACCTTC. Its translation: CASSEYLEGGYTF.

Remarks on this clone: A read error may account for a junction end that differs from germline. The chain recombines TRBV29-1 with TRBJ2-5; 9 nucleotides agree with TRBD1. This CDR3 spans 14 amino acids. Germline V lookup: CDR1 SQVTM, CDR2 ANQGSEA. The CDR3: CSVEGTGWQETQYF. The CDR3 nucleotides read TGCAGCGTCGAAGGGACAGGGTGGCAAGAGACCCAGTACTTC.

V and J are TRBV3-1 (or the pseudogene TRBV3-2) and TRBJ1-3; D uncertain. V dropped 4 bases and J dropped 0 bases, with 7 bases sitting between them. The CDR3 loop spans 14 amino acids. Per the germline V gene, CDR1 is LGHDT and CDR2 is YNNKEL (reference sequence). The CDR3 loop is CASSPGNSGNTIYF. The CDR3 coding sequence is TGTGCCAGCAGCCCAGGTAACTCTGGAAACACCATATATTTT.

As DNA, the CDR3 is TGCGCCAGCAGCCAAGTGGTCGGGGGGAGAAGCGAGCAGTACTTC. Its translation is CASSQVVGGRSEQYF. J is TRBJ2-7 and V is TRBV4-1; 7 nucleotides match TRBD2. Trimming at V came to 1 base and at J to 6 bases, leaving 9 bases not matched to a gene. Germline V gene sequence: CDR1 MGHRA, CDR2 YSYEKL. This CDR3 comprises 15 residues.

This chain links TRBV3-1 (or the pseudogene TRBV3-2) with TRBJ2-7; D unclear. The V and J ends lost 4 bases and 5 bases respectively, with 15 bases between them. The CDR3 has 14 amino acids. Germline CDR1 reads LGHDT; CDR2 reads YNNKEL (reference sequence). In DNA form, the CDR3 reads TGTGCCAGCAGCCCCTCGTCAACCAGGAACGAGCAGTACTTC. Amino acids: CASSPSSTRNEQYF.

The chain uses TRBV5-1 and TRBJ2-3; 8 bases map to TRBD2. The CDR3 loop spans 16 amino acids. Germline assignment: CDR1 SGHRS and CDR2 YFSETQ. Germline trimming cut 4 bases from V and 3 bases from J; bases unmatched to any gene: 10. Here the CDR3 DNA reads TGCGCCAGCAGCGCCACGGGGGGGCCTGGTACAGATACGCAGTATTTT. Its translation: CASSATGGPGTDTQYF. The complete variable domain, with remaining parts taken from reference TRBV5-1 and TRBJ2-3, reads KAGVTQTPRYLIKTRGQQVTLSCSPISGHRSVSWYQQTPGQGLQFLFEYFSETQRNKGNFPGRFSGRQFSNSRSEMNVSTLELGDSALYLCASSATGGPGTDTQYFGPGTRLTVL.

The V and J genes are TRBV10-3 and TRBJ2-1, with D hard to call. The V and J ends lost 2 bases and 3 bases respectively, with 5 bases between them. The CDR3 has 13 residues. Germline V CDR1 and CDR2: ENHRY, SYGVKD. The CDR3 region has the DNA TGTGCCATCAGTGAGGAGCTCTACAATGAGCAGTTCTTC. Residues: CAISEELYNEQFF.